The subject of this entry is one TCR beta chain. Its antigen is undetermined. Only in-frame clones appear in the TCRdb table, and some are missing; sequencing was by immunoSEQ multiplex PCR. The sample lists about 55,000 clones; about 86% were seen once. CDR3 length: 16 amino acids. Per germline, CDR1 MNHNY and CDR2 SVGAGI (reference sequence). Trimming took 5 bases from V and 1 from J, leaving 15 bases between them. The sample belongs to a study of OX40 agonist ivuxolimab in advanced cancers. Study-level results: At 0.1 to 3.0 mg/kg, CD4+ and CD8+ blood T cells expanded clonally by week 6. Specificity for antigen went undetermined in the expanded peripheral T cells. Among patients with partial responses at 0.1-3.0 mg/kg, clonal expansion was among the lowest.

The starting material was CD4+ or CD8+ T cells sorted from blood, obtained in a trial of the OX40 agonist ivuxolimab. V gene TRBV6-6 combines with J gene TRBJ2-4; D is possibly TRBD1 or TRBD2 (5 bases each). The sequence derives from an adult with an advanced solid tumor such as melanoma, head and neck, liver or kidney cancer. The DNA of the CDR3 is TGTGCCAGCAGTCCCTCAGCCCGGGACGCCAAAAACATTCAGTACTTC. As protein: CASSPSARDAKNIQYF.